Presented here are 18 T cell receptor beta chains from one specimen sequenced in a study of cytomegalovirus exposure and HLA in healthy donors. Amplification used 60 Vbeta primers and 13 Jbeta primers. Data came from immunoSEQ multiplex PCR; TCRdb stores just in-frame clones and leaves some out. The table has about 150,000 clones, about 80% seen once. Source material: PBMCs. These receptors originate from a woman between 40 and 55 years old in good health and CMV-seronegative.

The chain combines TRBV4-1 with TRBJ2-3, with 7 bases that match TRBD1. Unmatched junction bases numbered 21, after V lost 0 bases and J lost 3 bases. The CDR3 extends over 21 amino acids. Germline CDR1 reads MGHRA; CDR2 reads YSYEKL. CDR3 residues: CASSQDDPGQVIGTGTDTQYF. The CDR3 nucleotides read TGCGCCAGCAGCCAAGATGATCCCGGACAGGTCATCGGGACGGGGACAGATACGCAGTATTTT.

V is TRBV7-2 and J is TRBJ1-5; D not resolved. Trimming shortened V by 5 bases and J by 8 bases, and 13 bases separated the two germline ends. The CDR3 totals 13 residues. The germline V gene encodes CDR1 SGHTA and CDR2 FQGNSA. CDR3 bases: TGTGCCAGCAGCCCGAGAGGTCCAGAGCCCCAGCATTTT. As protein: CASSPRGPEPQHF. The complete variable domain, with remaining parts taken from reference TRBV7-2 and TRBJ1-5, reads GAGVSQSPSNKVTEKGKDVELRCDPISGHTALYWYRQSLGQGLEFLIYFQGNSAPDKSGLPSDRFSAERTGGSVSTLTIQRTQQEDSAVYLCASSPRGPEPQHFGDGTRLSIL.

This chain joins TRBV6-1 and TRBJ1-6; D gene unclear. Germline values: CDR1 MNHNS, CDR2 SASEGT. V shed 4 bases and J shed 0 bases, with 10 bases lying between them. The CDR3 covers 16 residues. In DNA, the CDR3 is TGTGCCAGCAGTGGTCCGGGGAGCTCCTATAATTCACCCCTCCACTTT. Protein sequence: CASSGPGSSYNSPLHF.

A few counts support this clone. The rearrangement links TRBV7-9 to TRBJ2-2, with D perhaps TRBD2 (5 bases). The germline CDR1 and CDR2 sequences are SEHNR and FQNEAQ (reference sequence). There are 13 residues in the CDR3. Trimming cost V 1 base and J 5 bases, with 5 bases left between them. CDR3 nucleotides: TGTGCCAGCAGCTTAGGGAGGACCGGGGAGCTGTTTTTT. It translates to CASSLGRTGELFF. Full variable domain (outside the CDR3, taken from reference TRBV7-9 and TRBJ2-2): DTGVSQNPRHKITKRGQNVTFRCDPISEHNRLYWYRQTLGQGPEFLTYFQNEAQLEKSRLLSDRFSAERPKGSFSTLEIQRTEQGDSAMYLCASSLGRTGELFFGEGSRLTVL.

The rearrangement links TRBV6-1 to TRBJ1-1; no firm D call. The ends were cut back, 8 bases at V and 4 bases at J, with 17 bases in the middle. Germline loops: CDR1 MNHNS, CDR2 SASEGT. This CDR3 spans 14 amino acids. The CDR3 coding sequence is TGTGCCAGCCTCAGGTGGCAGGAGGCCACTGAAGCTTTCTTT. Encoded protein: CASLRWQEATEAFF.

The V gene is TRBV6-1, the J gene TRBJ1-1; no clear D gene. V shed 8 bases and J shed 3 bases, with 13 bases lying between them. This CDR3 is built from 13 residues. Germline V gene data show CDR1 as MNHNS and CDR2 as SASEGT. The CDR3 reads CASSEILHTEAFF. The CDR3 DNA is TGTGCCAGCTCCGAGATTCTCCACACTGAAGCTTTCTTT.

The chain recombines TRBV5-1 with TRBJ2-3; 7 nucleotides line up with TRBD2. Germline V gene lookup returns CDR1 SGHRS and CDR2 YFSETQ. The trim removed 3 bases at V and 2 bases at J, leaving 6 bases unmatched. The CDR3 consists of 15 residues. The CDR3 DNA sequence: TGCGCCAGCAGCTATGCGGGGGTACCCACAGATACGCAGTATTTT. Translated, it gives CASSYAGVPTDTQYF.

This sequence joins TRBV5-1 and TRBJ2-3, with D unclear. Germline assignment: CDR1 SGHRS and CDR2 YFSETQ. The CDR3 spans 16 residues. V shed 0 bases and J shed 0 bases, with 11 bases lying between them. This CDR3 reads CASSLATGTSTDTQYF. CDR3 in DNA: TGCGCCAGCAGCTTGGCCACCGGTACTAGCACAGATACGCAGTATTTT.

The rearrangement links TRBV5-1 to TRBJ1-2; TRBD1 agrees at 10 bases. CDR1 is SGHRS, CDR2 YFSETQ, per germline. J gave up 8 bases and V 2 bases, and 12 bases lay outside the gene matches. CDR3 length: 16 amino acids. The CDR3 sequence is CASSFRDRGFRGGYTF. CDR3 nucleotide sequence: TGCGCCAGCAGCTTCCGGGACAGGGGCTTCAGAGGCGGCTACACCTTC.

The chain is built from TRBV29-1 and TRBJ2-7, with TRBD2 as a possible D gene (7 bases). With 6 bases removed from V and 8 bases from J, the gap between germline ends came to 20 bases. The CDR3 has 13 amino acids. Germline CDR1 SQVTM, CDR2 ANQGSEA. The CDR3 loop is CSVTLVGGGKQYF. The CDR3 region has the DNA TGCAGCGTAACCCTTGTGGGAGGGGGTAAGCAGTACTTC.

Of note for this clone: At one end, the junction sequence differs from germline, possibly due to a read error. CDR3 protein: CACRLSSGANVLTF. As DNA, the CDR3 is TGTGCCTGCAGACTGTCCTCTGGGGCCAACGTCCTGACTTTC. V usage is TRBV6-5 and J usage is TRBJ2-6; D is ambiguous. Germline lookup yields CDR1 MNHEY and CDR2 SVGAGI. There are 14 residues in the CDR3.

This clone was seen just once. The gene calls are TRBV28 and TRBJ2-5, with TRBD1 matching over 8 bases. The CDR3 contains 19 residues. Germline V gene sequence: CDR1 MDHEN, CDR2 SYDVKM. Trimming at V came to 2 bases and at J to 4 bases, leaving 18 bases not matched to a gene. In DNA, the CDR3 is TGTGCCAGCAGTTTAACAGGGGGGCTACACGGCGCCTCAAGAGAGACCCAGTACTTC. This gives the protein CASSLTGGLHGASRETQYF.

V usage is TRBV5-1 and J usage is TRBJ2-7; no reliable D call. The V end lost 0 bases, the J end lost 3 bases, and 13 bases lay between the germline ends. CDR1 is SGHRS, CDR2 YFSETQ, per germline. This CDR3 is built from 15 residues. The CDR3: CASSLGLSRFYEQYF. DNA of the CDR3: TGCGCCAGCAGCTTGGGTTTGTCCAGATTCTACGAGCAGTACTTC.

This chain connects TRBV6-1 to TRBJ1-4; D is perhaps TRBD1 (5 bases). Germline V gene lookup returns CDR1 MNHNS and CDR2 SASEGT. The CDR3 extends over 16 amino acids. Trimming stripped 4 bases from V and 5 bases from J, with 17 bases between. As DNA, the CDR3 is TGTGCCAGCAGTGCCCTCGGGGGGGAAAAAAATGAAAAACTGTTTTTT. This gives the protein CASSALGGEKNEKLFF.

This chain uses TRBV28 with TRBJ1-2; D may be TRBD1 (6 bases). V dropped 6 bases and J dropped 7 bases, with 12 bases sitting between them. Germline CDR1 is MDHEN and CDR2 is SYDVKM. The CDR3 is made up of 12 amino acids. CDR3 in DNA: TGTGCCAGCAGACCCTCCAGGGGTGGCTACACCTTC. This encodes CASRPSRGGYTF.

This clone appeared a single time. The chain is built from TRBV11-3 and TRBJ2-7, with TRBD1 identical over 8 bases. The V and J ends lost 5 bases and 7 bases, in that order; junction bases with no gene match: 7. Germline lookup yields CDR1 SGHNT and CDR2 YENEEA. The CDR3 sequence is 13 residues long. The CDR3 bases are TGTGCCAGCAGCCTCGTCAGGGGGCGAGAGCAGTACTTC. Protein sequence: CASSLVRGREQYF.

This rearrangement joins TRBV7-2 to TRBJ2-3; a possible D gene is TRBD1 (5 bases). This CDR3 is built from 14 residues. Germline CDR1 reads SGHTA; CDR2 reads FQGNSA. Deletions cut 3 bases from V and 2 bases from J, with 9 bases between. The CDR3 DNA reads TGTGCCAGCAGCTTGTGGGGCCCCACAGATACGCAGTATTTT. It is translated as CASSLWGPTDTQYF.

The chain employs TRBV2 and TRBJ2-7, with 11 bases identical to TRBD1. V was clipped by 6 bases and J by 3 bases; unmatched bases: 4. Germline CDR1 and CDR2: SNHLY and FYNNEI. The CDR3 is 14 residues long. The CDR3 sequence is CASRDRGRVYEQYF. The CDR3 DNA sequence: TGTGCCAGCAGGGACAGGGGGCGGGTCTACGAGCAGTACTTC.